The entry below describes one T cell receptor (beta chain). Its antigen is unidentified. This sample was taken from a study of shared clonotypes between healthy human individuals. At deep level, the assay was performed. Genomic DNA of every subset was divided equally among multiple immunoSEQ plates. The repertoire was sequenced with immunoSEQ multiplex PCR; TCRdb's copy has only in-frame clones and lacks some. The data show some 700,000 clones, with about 90% seen just once and 34% held by the top ten. This CDR3 region has 14 residues. CDR1 and CDR2 (germline): SNHLY, FYNNEI. Between the trimmed V and J ends, which lost 4 bases and 1 base, there was a span of 10 bases. Study-wide findings and caveats: Roughly 4.7% was the fraction of naive CD4 clonotypes found shared across several donors.

The origin of this receptor is a man aged 18 to 29 in good health. Some clones in this sample may be carry-over from other donors' samples. The sequenced sample was memory CD8+ T cells from PBMCs. Subset meaning: CD45RO+ cells pooled with CCR7-negative TemRA cells. This rearrangement joins TRBV2 to TRBJ1-1; possibly TRBD1 for D (6 bases). Written as DNA, the CDR3 is TGTGCCAGCAGTGGCCGGACAGCGAACACTGAAGCTTTCTTT. Translated, it gives CASSGRTANTEAFF.